This T cell receptor beta chain was documented in a study of shared clonotypes between healthy human individuals (dated by TCRdb to 2018 to 2020). Study-wide context: A few men and a couple of women, aged 18 to 49 years, made up the cohort. The study deeply sequenced blood TCR repertoires of 5 or 6 healthy adults to estimate repertoire size and the extent of clonotype sharing between individuals. For each donor, CD4 naive and CD4 memory were each given three plates, CD8 naive was given two plates, and CD8 memory was given one plate. To increase sequencing depth and limit assay-specific biases, different laboratories used diverse techniques to prepare libraries and sequence TCR repertoires. Per donor, leukapheresis produced somewhere between about 0.8 and 9 billion PBMCs.

CD8 naive samples were obtained by positive selection for CCR7 among CD45RO-negative cells, yielding a CD45RA+CCR7+ population from which TemRA cells were excluded. The donors were healthy, HIV-negative adults with no recently reported acute infections or vaccinations. All donors were Caucasian adults living in Nashville, Tennessee, USA. Blood was obtained by leukapheresis, after which PBMCs were separated by Ficoll-Histopaque density gradient centrifugation and cryopreserved in liquid nitrogen vapor phase. Analytical flow cytometry was used to check the purity and quantity of each magnetically sorted T cell population. From each sorted fraction, genomic DNA was isolated and quantified by UV absorbance on a Nanodrop 2000c. Using the deep immunoSEQ assay, TCR CDR3 regions were amplified from genomic DNA by multiplex PCR. For each cell subset, the extracted genomic DNA was distributed evenly across all wells of several immunoSEQ 96-well plates, and each plate served as one replicate. For sorted subsets, each replicate PCR was loaded with roughly 190 ng genomic DNA, equivalent to 30,000 to 35,000 T cell genomes. Purified libraries were measured with a Qubit 3.0 fluorometer, size-checked on a Bioanalyzer 2100, and measured again with the KAPA Library Quantification kit. A separate single-read 150-cycle Illumina NextSeq 550 flow cell was used to sequence each immunoSEQ 96-well plate. In the original analysis: Because the immunoSEQ output included only junctional sequences and no quality scores, the filtering could not be the same as the filtering used for full-length reads. Sequences were annotated with PyIR, a Python wrapper for IgBLAST v1.9, and V/J genes and CDR3 were assigned using IMGT germline references. Reads were filtered out if the reads had weak V/J assignments (E-value above 1e-6), no CDR3, stop codons, out-of-frame junctions, or ambiguous translated residues. V3J clonotypes were defined as sequences sharing an identical inferred V gene, J gene, and CDR3 amino acid sequence. The percentage overlap between two repertoires was calculated by dividing the number of shared unique clonotypes by the size of the smaller repertoire. RTK rarefaction, the Chao1 estimator, and Recon v2.1 estimates of unobserved clonotypes were used to assess repertoire richness. For all TCRbeta clonotypes obtained by the gDNA method from several donors, generation probabilities were computed with OLGA. TCRdb retrieved this table from immuneACCESS and kept in-frame rearrangements only. Not all clones are present; in checked studies, unresolved V genes account for under half, and no reason is known for the remainder. V and J calls and clone size are copied from that table; D and trimming were computed from the DNA. Counted in this sample were approximately 2,000,000 clones; over 85% of them appeared once. In total, the top ten clones hold more than 1.5% of the sample.

What the authors observed across the whole study: Based on pairwise subsampling, the degree of clonotype sharing among donors was expected to be affected by sequencing depth. Clonotypes shared by all four sorted-subset donors showed higher generation probabilities than non-shared clonotypes. Sharing across several donors was observed for approximately 5% of naive CD4, 3.5% of naive CD8, over 2% of memory CD4, and less than 0.45% of memory CD8 clonotypes. Larger estimated clonotype richness was generally found for naive subsets than for memory subsets. Because the study included a small number of donors, the genetic and exposure-history diversity represented was limited. Sampling was restricted to blood, and TCR repertoires in tissue are likely to differ from TCR repertoires in blood. Rarefaction of sorted-subset datasets indicated incomplete sequencing despite the large sequencing depth.

On this clone: No antigen is known for it. No quality values exist for individual bases; no much larger clone is one base distant.

Sequencing input: naive CD8+ T cells from PBMCs. According to the study, the label for this sample's cell subset or site signals: CD45RA+CCR7+. The sequence was obtained from a young man in good health. Some clones in this sample may be carry-over from other donors' samples.

The DNA reads as follows: TGTGCCAGCAGCCACGGGGCCTACGAGCAGTACTTC. Translation gives CASSHGAYEQYF. The V gene is TRBV13 and the J gene is TRBJ2-7; TRBD2 is possibly the D segment (5 matching bases). Based on the germline V gene (reference sequence), the CDR1 and CDR2 sequences are PRHDT and FYEKMQ. Including the terminal cysteine and phenylalanine, the CDR3 comprises 12 residues. Only the CDR3 DNA stays, 36 bases, in frame from base 1. At the junction V is shortened by 5 bases and J by 2 bases, with 7 bases in between.